This entry lists 16 T cell receptor beta chains sequenced from one sample in a study of shared clonotypes between healthy human individuals. Repertoires were generated with immunoSEQ multiplex PCR, while TCRdb's copy carries only in-frame clones and drops some. The profile shows millions of clones, 85% to 95% of them singletons. Input material: naive CD4+ T cells sorted from blood. Stated subset: CD45RA+ positively selected. These receptors were obtained from a man aged 18 to 30 in good health.

V gene TRBV5-6 combines with J gene TRBJ2-3, with TRBD2 matching over 12 bases. Germline V CDR1 and CDR2: SGHDT, YYEEEE. The CDR3 extends over 16 amino acids. J gave up 4 bases and V 4 bases, and 7 bases lay outside the gene matches. The chain's CDR3 is CASSQTGTSGPDTQYF. The CDR3 DNA reads as TGTGCCAGCAGCCAGACCGGGACTAGCGGGCCAGATACGCAGTATTTT.

V usage is TRBV10-3 and J usage is TRBJ2-1, with D possibly matching TRBD1 (5 bases). From germline, CDR1 is ENHRY and CDR2 SYGVKD. CDR3 length: 14 residues. Between the trimmed V and J ends, which lost 4 bases and 1 base, there was a span of 8 bases. The DNA for the CDR3 is TGTGCCATCAGTGCCGGACAATCCTACAATGAGCAGTTCTTC. This encodes CAISAGQSYNEQFF.

This clone was picked up one time. The V and J genes are TRBV7-2 and TRBJ1-5, with 7 positions matching TRBD1. The CDR3 spans 15 residues. Germline trimming cut 2 bases from V and 4 bases from J; bases unmatched to any gene: 5. Germline values: CDR1 SGHTA, CDR2 FQGNSA. The CDR3 loop is CASSLIGTDNQPQHF. The CDR3, as DNA: TGTGCCAGCAGCTTAATAGGGACAGATAATCAGCCCCAGCATTTT.

The rearrangement joins TRBV19 to TRBJ2-1; D is perhaps TRBD2 (5 bases). Germline V lookup: CDR1 LNHDA, CDR2 SQIVND (reference sequence). This CDR3 has 14 residues. V lost 5 bases and J lost 7, with 15 bases in between. The CDR3 is CASSPTGNRNEQFF. The CDR3 nucleotides are TGTGCCAGTAGTCCTACGGGGAATCGGAATGAGCAGTTCTTC.

Points on this clone: Sequence at one end of the junction differs from germline and may be a read error. The genes are TRBV7-7 and TRBJ2-5; 8 nucleotides agree with TRBD1. CDR3 length: 13 residues. Germline V CDR1 and CDR2: SSHAT, FNYEAQ (reference sequence). The CDR3: CASSTGTGETQYF. The CDR3 region has the DNA TGTGCTAGCAGTACCGGGACAGGAGAGACCCAGTACTTC. The full variable domain, rest sourced from reference TRBV7-7 and TRBJ2-5, is GAGVSQSPRYKVTKRGQDVTLRCDPISSHATLYWYQQALGQGPEFLTYFNYEAQPDKSGLPSDRFSAERPEGSISTLTIQRTEQRDSAMYRCASSTGTGETQYFGPGTRLLVL.

The rearrangement links TRBV10-3 to TRBJ1-6; possible D gene TRBD1, 5 bases. The CDR3 has 16 amino acids. From germline, CDR1 is ENHRY and CDR2 SYGVKD. V lost 5 bases and J lost 10, with 21 bases in between. CDR3 coding DNA: TGTGCCATCAGTCCTCAGGGTATATACGGTATATCACCCCTCCACTTT. This sequence encodes CAISPQGIYGISPLHF.

The chain is built from TRBV5-1 and TRBJ2-7; D possibly corresponds to TRBD2 (7 bases). The germline gives CDR1 SGHRS, CDR2 YFSETQ. Trimming pared 0 bases from V and 6 bases from J, leaving 16 bases between. The CDR3 extends over 15 amino acids. CDR3 in DNA: TGCGCCAGCAGCTTGGTTTCCAGGGGAGGGGGCGAGCAGTACTTC. This gives the protein CASSLVSRGGGEQYF.

This rearrangement joins TRBV10-3 to TRBJ2-2, with 12 bases that match TRBD2. V lost 6 bases to trimming and J lost 0 bases; unmatched junction nucleotides: 5. Germline CDR1 ENHRY, CDR2 SYGVKD. The length of the CDR3 is 17 residues. In DNA, the CDR3 is TGTGCCATCAGCACTAGCGGGGGGCCTACGAACACCGGGGAGCTGTTTTTT. Its translation: CAISTSGGPTNTGELFF.

The CDR3 DNA sequence: TGTGCCTGGCGTAGCTCTGTTTACACCGGGGAGCTGTTTTTT. Residues: CAWRSSVYTGELFF. The chain employs TRBV30 and TRBJ2-2; D remains unclear. Germline V lookup: CDR1 GTSNPN, CDR2 SVGIG (reference sequence). V was shortened by 5 bases and J by 3 bases, with 13 bases between the two germline ends. CDR3 size: 14 residues.

V is TRBV6-1 and J is TRBJ2-4; 9 bases match TRBD1. The CDR3 loop spans 13 amino acids. With V trimmed by 6 bases and J by 9 bases, 6 bases remained unmatched. The germline gives CDR1 MNHNS, CDR2 SASEGT. The CDR3 loop reads CASSEGQGTIQYF. The CDR3 coding sequence is TGTGCCAGCAGCGAGGGACAGGGAACCATTCAGTACTTC.

The chain combines TRBV5-6 with TRBJ1-1; TRBD1 agrees at 7 bases. The CDR3 covers 15 residues. Trimming took 4 bases from V and 0 from J; bases not matched to a gene: 6. Germline assignment: CDR1 SGHDT and CDR2 YYEEEE. This chain's CDR3 is CASSLQGTMNTEAFF. The CDR3 nucleotides read TGTGCCAGCAGCCTACAGGGGACCATGAACACTGAAGCTTTCTTT.

Concerning this clone: This sample includes further DNA sequences coding for the same CDR3. V gene TRBV7-2 combines with J gene TRBJ2-3, with unresolved D. CDR1 is SGHTA, CDR2 FQGNSA, per germline. V gave up 0 bases and J gave up 0 bases, with 7 bases separating them. The CDR3 totals 15 residues. The CDR3 loop reads CASSLAGRSTDTQYF. In DNA, the CDR3 is TGTGCCAGCAGCTTAGCGGGAAGGAGCACAGATACGCAGTATTTT.

Comment on this clone: No conserved phenylalanine or tryptophan ends this CDR3, so it is likely a read error. The chain couples TRBV30 to TRBJ1-4; D remains ambiguous. The CDR3 consists of 14 residues. V was cut by 1 base and J by 8 bases, with 14 bases left in between. Germline V gene data show CDR1 as GTSNPN and CDR2 as SVGIG (reference sequence). As DNA, the CDR3 is TGTGCCTGGAGTGGGAGGGCGCAAGGGGAAAAACTGTTTTCT. Amino acids: CAWSGRAQGEKLFS.

In the case of this clone: Other DNA variants within this sample encode the same CDR3. CDR3 DNA sequence: TGTGCCAGCAGTTACGGGACAGGCCTCTATGGCTACACCTTC. This gives the protein CASSYGTGLYGYTF. This chain links TRBV6-5 with TRBJ1-2; 8 positions agree with TRBD1. Germline CDR1 is MNHEY and CDR2 is SVGAGI. The V gene end was trimmed by 2 bases and the J gene end by 4 bases; junction bases not matched to a gene: 3. CDR3 length: 14 amino acids.

The chain links TRBV6-4 to TRBJ1-6; possibly TRBD1 for D (5 bases). V shed 1 base and J shed 10 bases, with 29 bases lying between them. CDR3 size: 20 residues. Germline V gene lookup returns CDR1 MRHNA and CDR2 SNTAGT. The CDR3: CASSDLTRVMDKTNHSPLHF. As DNA, the CDR3 is TGTGCCAGCAGTGACTTAACTAGAGTAATGGACAAAACAAACCACTCACCCCTCCACTTT.

The J gene is TRBJ2-5, the V gene TRBV7-3; D not resolved. Germline V gives CDR1 SGHTA, CDR2 FQGTGA. The V and J ends lost 5 bases and 5 bases respectively, with 6 bases between them. The CDR3 runs 11 residues. CDR3 protein: CASSQGETQYF. CDR3 in DNA: TGTGCCAGCAGCCAAGGCGAGACCCAGTACTTC.